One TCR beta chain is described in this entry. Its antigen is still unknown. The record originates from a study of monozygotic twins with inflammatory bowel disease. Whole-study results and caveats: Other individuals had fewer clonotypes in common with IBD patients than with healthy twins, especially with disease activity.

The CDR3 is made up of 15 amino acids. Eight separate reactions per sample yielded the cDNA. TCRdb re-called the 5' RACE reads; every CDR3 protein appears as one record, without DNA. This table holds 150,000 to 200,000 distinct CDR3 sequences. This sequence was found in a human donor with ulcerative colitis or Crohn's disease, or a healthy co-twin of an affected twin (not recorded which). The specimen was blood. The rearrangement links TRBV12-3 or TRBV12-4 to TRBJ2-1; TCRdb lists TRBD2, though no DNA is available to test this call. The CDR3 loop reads CASSLAGGLNNEQFF.